The 27 T cell receptor beta chains reported below all come from one sample, sequenced in a study of cytomegalovirus exposure and HLA in healthy donors. Primers included in the PCR were 60 Vbeta and 13 Jbeta primers. The table came from immunoSEQ multiplex PCR; TCRdb's copy has only in-frame clones and leaves some out. Among a few hundred thousand clones listed, around 79% were seen once. The sequencing input was PBMCs. The receptors shown here come from a man aged 18 to 30 in good health and CMV-seronegative.

The J gene is TRBJ2-7, the V gene TRBV11-3; 7 bases map to TRBD2. The CDR3 contains 13 residues. V lost 5 bases to trimming and J lost 4 bases; unmatched junction nucleotides: 5. CDR1 is SGHNT, CDR2 YENEEA, per germline. The CDR3 DNA reads TGTGCCAGCAGCCCTACGGGGGGTTACGAGCAGTACTTC. It codes for CASSPTGGYEQYF.

The CDR3 DNA sequence: TGTGCCAGCAGTTACCTCCAGGGACTAGGGACCCGGGAGCAGTACTTC. This translates into CASSYLQGLGTREQYF. The genes are TRBV6-5 and TRBJ2-7; 8 bases align to TRBD2. Per germline, CDR1 MNHEY and CDR2 SVGAGI. CDR3 length: 16 amino acids. The trim removed 2 bases at V and 7 bases at J, leaving 13 bases unmatched.

This chain connects TRBV4-2 to TRBJ2-5, with 8 nucleotides matching TRBD1. The CDR3 consists of 16 residues. The germline V gene encodes CDR1 LGHNA and CDR2 YNFKEQ. V gave up 3 bases and J gave up 1 base; unmatched junction bases: 7. In DNA form, the CDR3 reads TGTGCCAGCAGCCAGGGTAGACAGGGGCGCCAAGAGACCCAGTACTTC. It yields the protein CASSQGRQGRQETQYF.

The chain couples TRBV18 to TRBJ1-5, with TRBD1 as a possible D gene (6 bases). V was shortened by 6 bases and J by 1 base, with 16 bases between the two germline ends. The length of the CDR3 is 16 residues. From germline, CDR1 is KGHSH and CDR2 LQKENI. The CDR3 sequence is CASSINSGASNQPQHF. The CDR3 nucleotides read TGTGCCAGCTCGATCAACTCAGGGGCCAGCAATCAGCCCCAGCATTTT.

This chain joins TRBV6-5 and TRBJ2-1; D may be TRBD1 (6 bases). Germline V CDR1 and CDR2: MNHEY, SVGAGI. The CDR3 totals 15 residues. V was trimmed by 5 bases and J by 0 bases, leaving 11 bases between them. The DNA of the CDR3 is TGTGCCAGCAGTGTCACAGGGAGCTCCTACAATGAGCAGTTCTTC. The encoded protein is CASSVTGSSYNEQFF.

This chain connects TRBV5-1 to TRBJ2-2, with D tentatively TRBD2 (5 bases). The CDR3 length is 16 residues. Germline-derived CDR1 and CDR2 are SGHRS and YFSETQ. V lost 0 bases, J lost 3 bases, and 12 bases lay in between. The CDR3 DNA sequence: TGCGCCAGCAGCTTGGATCCCTGGGGAGACACCGGGGAGCTGTTTTTT. Translated, it gives CASSLDPWGDTGELFF.

The rearrangement joins TRBV11-2 to TRBJ1-2; TRBD1 matches 9 bases. Germline trimming cut 0 bases from V and 8 bases from J; bases unmatched to any gene: 7. The CDR3 covers 15 residues. Germline loops: CDR1 SGHAT, CDR2 FQNNGV. The CDR3 sequence is CASSLDTGGWNGYTF. CDR3 DNA: TGTGCCAGCAGCTTAGATACAGGGGGCTGGAACGGCTACACCTTC.

The chain carries TRBV6-6 and TRBJ1-2, with TRBD1 identical over 7 bases. Trimming took 5 bases from V and 7 from J; bases not matched to a gene: 10. Germline V gives CDR1 MNHNY, CDR2 SVGAGI (reference sequence). The CDR3 length is 14 residues. The CDR3 region is CASSLLKGAGGYTF. In nucleotides, the CDR3 is TGTGCCAGCAGTCTCCTCAAGGGGGCGGGTGGCTACACCTTC.

This clone turned up a few times. The chain combines TRBV6-1 with TRBJ1-6; 8 positions agree with TRBD1. This CDR3 is 14 amino acids long. Per the germline V gene, CDR1 is MNHNS and CDR2 is SASEGT. V was clipped by 6 bases and J by 14 bases; unmatched bases: 12. The CDR3 DNA reads as TGTGCCAGCAGATTGGACAGGGTGGTCTTGACCCTCCACTTT. Protein sequence: CASRLDRVVLTLHF.

V is TRBV14 and J is TRBJ2-1; TRBD2 agrees at 10 bases. In germline, CDR1 is SGHDN, CDR2 FVKESK. This CDR3 region has 14 residues. V lost 4 bases and J lost 12; bases outside the gene matches: 9. DNA for the CDR3: TGTGCCAGCAGCCTAGCGGGAGGCGTGGGGGGGCAGTTCTTC. Translation: CASSLAGGVGGQFF.

This chain uses TRBV7-3 with TRBJ2-2; 14 bases fit TRBD2. This CDR3 has 15 residues. The germline V gene has CDR1 SGHTA and CDR2 FQGTGA. V gave up 5 bases and J gave up 6 bases; unmatched junction bases: 2. The CDR3 DNA is TGTGCCAGCAGCGGGGGACTAGCGGGAGCCGGGGAGCTGTTTTTT. This sequence encodes CASSGGLAGAGELFF.

This chain uses TRBV6-5 with TRBJ1-6; TRBD1 might be the D (6 bases). V lost 5 bases and J lost 11, with 13 bases in between. This CDR3 has 13 residues. Germline CDR1 MNHEY, CDR2 SVGAGI. This CDR3 is CASSIRTETPLHF. The CDR3 DNA reads TGTGCCAGCAGTATTCGGACAGAAACACCCCTCCACTTT.

V usage is TRBV2 and J usage is TRBJ2-5; D might be TRBD2 (6 bases). Trimming removed 7 bases from V and 5 bases from J, with 17 bases in between. The germline gives CDR1 SNHLY, CDR2 FYNNEI. CDR3 length: 14 amino acids. As DNA, the CDR3 is TGTGCCAGCATGGAGGAGGGACGTGGTGAGACCCAGTACTTC. This sequence encodes CASMEEGRGETQYF.

The chain combines TRBV28 with TRBJ2-7; D ambiguous. This CDR3 region has 12 residues. Germline V CDR1 and CDR2: MDHEN, SYDVKM. Trimming took 1 base from V and 4 from J, leaving 5 bases between them. CDR3 protein: CASSLFSYEQYF. The CDR3 region has the DNA TGTGCCAGCAGTTTATTTTCGTACGAGCAGTACTTC.

This sequence joins TRBV27 and TRBJ2-3; D unclear. The length of the CDR3 is 12 residues. V lost 5 bases to trimming and J lost 2 bases, with 5 bases between them. Germline V gene data show CDR1 as MNHEY and CDR2 as SMNVEV (reference sequence). The CDR3 DNA reads as TGTGCCAGCAGTCTCTCCACAGATACGCAGTATTTT. Translated: CASSLSTDTQYF.

The V and J genes are TRBV28 and TRBJ1-4; D is unclear. V lost 7 bases, J lost 4 bases, and 13 bases lay in between. CDR3 size: 14 residues. Germline loops: CDR1 MDHEN, CDR2 SYDVKM. The CDR3 nucleotides read TGTGCCAGCACTAAATTCGCGGGTAATGAAAAACTGTTTTTT. Translated: CASTKFAGNEKLFF.

This clone was counted a few times. The chain joins TRBV30 to TRBJ1-5; D might be TRBD1 (5 bases). Germline values: CDR1 GTSNPN, CDR2 SVGIG (reference sequence). This CDR3 has 13 amino acids. The ends were cut back, 8 bases at V and 5 bases at J, with 16 bases in the middle. The CDR3 sequence: CAMDIQGDQPQHF. CDR3 nucleotides: TGTGCCATGGACATCCAGGGTGATCAGCCCCAGCATTTT.

The chain uses TRBV28 and TRBJ2-3; perhaps TRBD1 as D (6 bases). From germline, CDR1 is MDHEN and CDR2 SYDVKM. This CDR3 has 13 residues. Trimming cost V 7 bases and J 2 bases, with 10 bases left between them. CDR3 residues: CASKDSSTDTQYF. The CDR3 region has the DNA TGTGCCAGCAAGGACAGTTCCACAGATACGCAGTATTTT.

The rearrangement uses TRBV5-5 and TRBJ2-1; D possibly corresponds to TRBD2 (6 bases). Trimming cost V 4 bases and J 1 base, with 9 bases left between them. This CDR3 contains 14 residues. The V gene's germline CDR1 is SGHKS and CDR2 YYEKEE (reference sequence). The CDR3 is CASSGGSSYNEQFF. CDR3 sequence (DNA): TGTGCCAGCAGCGGGGGGAGTTCCTACAATGAGCAGTTCTTC.

The CDR3 protein is CASSQLDSLNTEAFF. The CDR3 DNA reads as TGTGCCAGCAGCCAACTCGACAGTCTGAACACTGAAGCTTTCTTT. This chain joins TRBV14 and TRBJ1-1; tentatively, D is TRBD1 (5 bases). The V end was cut by 2 bases, the J end by 0 bases, with 10 bases between. This CDR3 region has 15 residues. Looked up from germline, CDR1 is SGHDN and CDR2 is FVKESK.

This chain uses TRBV18 with TRBJ2-7, with a weak D call TRBD2 (5 bases). The CDR3 is 17 amino acids. Trimming took off 0 bases at V and 0 bases at J, with 15 bases between the two ends. The germline V gene has CDR1 KGHSH and CDR2 LQKENI. Written as DNA, the CDR3 is TGTGCCAGCTCACCACCAGGTGTTGGGAGTGACTCCTACGAGCAGTACTTC. Translation gives CASSPPGVGSDSYEQYF.

Regarding this clone: This CDR3 is also generated by other DNA sequences in the sample. The chain carries TRBV7-3 and TRBJ2-4; 14 positions agree with TRBD2. The germline CDR1 and CDR2 sequences are SGHTA and FQGTGA. J was trimmed by 0 bases and V by 5 bases; bases with no gene match: 9. This CDR3 contains 19 residues. CDR3 protein: CASSLRGTSGGQAKNIQYF. The CDR3 coding sequence is TGTGCCAGCAGCCTACGAGGGACTAGCGGGGGCCAAGCCAAAAACATTCAGTACTTC.

This clone was counted only a few times. V is TRBV28 and J is TRBJ1-2; 7 bases line up with TRBD1. The CDR3 runs to 14 residues. The V gene end was trimmed by 5 bases and the J gene end by 4 bases; junction bases not matched to a gene: 7. Germline lookup yields CDR1 MDHEN and CDR2 SYDVKM. This CDR3 is CASSPGQDVYGYTF. In nucleotides, the CDR3 is TGTGCCAGCAGTCCCGGACAGGACGTCTATGGCTACACCTTC.

This clone was detected once. The chain couples TRBV6-6 to TRBJ2-7, with TRBD1 matching 9 bases. CDR3 length: 16 residues. V lost 4 bases and J lost 5; bases outside the gene matches: 12. CDR1 and CDR2 (germline): MNHNY, SVGAGI (reference sequence). The CDR3 bases are TGTGCCAGCAGTTCCGCGGACAGGGGCCTCGGGAACGAGCAGTACTTC. Translated: CASSSADRGLGNEQYF.

The gene calls are TRBV27 and TRBJ2-6; tentatively, D is TRBD1 (6 bases). This CDR3 is 17 amino acids long. With 8 bases removed from V and 0 bases from J, the gap between germline ends came to 17 bases. Germline V lookup: CDR1 MNHEY, CDR2 SMNVEV (reference sequence). In DNA form, the CDR3 reads TGTGCCAGCGGCGGCGGACAGTTTCTCTCTGGGGCCAACGTCCTGACTTTC. Its protein product is CASGGGQFLSGANVLTF.

The CDR3 DNA sequence: TGCGCCAGCACCGACCGACAGGGGGCCTACGAGCAGTACTTC. The encoded protein is CASTDRQGAYEQYF. V is TRBV5-1 and J is TRBJ2-7, with 9 bases aligning to TRBD1. The CDR3 spans 14 residues. Germline CDR1 and CDR2: SGHRS and YFSETQ. V lost 6 bases to trimming and J lost 2 bases; unmatched junction nucleotides: 6.

The chain couples TRBV28 to TRBJ1-2; D may be TRBD1 (6 bases). The CDR3 sequence is 13 residues long. Trimming left V 5 bases short and J 6 bases short, with 13 bases between. The germline gives CDR1 MDHEN, CDR2 SYDVKM. CDR3 sequence (DNA): TGTGCCAGCAGTACAGGGCCTATTGATGGCTACACCTTC. It specifies CASSTGPIDGYTF.